The 21 T cell receptor beta chains below were found in one sample sequenced in a study of blood T cell repertoires in COVID-19. Produced via immunoSEQ multiplex PCR; TCRdb's table is partial and in-frame only. Altogether roughly 160,000 clones are present, 79% being singletons, with the ten largest covering more than 7%. Specimen: peripheral blood. All receptors derive from a woman in her fifties or sixties with COVID-19, enrolled during active disease.

This chain connects TRBV7-6 to TRBJ2-5; 7 bases fit TRBD1. Per germline, CDR1 SGHVS and CDR2 FNYEAQ. The CDR3 covers 15 residues. V trimming: 3 bases; J trimming: 4 bases; junction bases outside the gene matches: 8. CDR3 nucleotides: TGTGCCAGCAGCTTGGCCGGGACAGATGGAGAGACCCAGTACTTC. This gives the protein CASSLAGTDGETQYF.

The chain links TRBV5-1 to TRBJ2-1, with D maybe TRBD1 (5 bases). This CDR3 region has 14 residues. V gave up 0 bases and J gave up 5 bases, with 9 bases separating them. Germline values: CDR1 SGHRS, CDR2 YFSETQ. The CDR3 loop is CASSLVTANNEQFF. CDR3 coding DNA: TGCGCCAGCAGCTTGGTGACAGCCAACAATGAGCAGTTCTTC.

The chain joins TRBV6-6 to TRBJ1-6, with a possible D match to TRBD1 (6 bases). The CDR3 runs 15 residues. V was shortened by 4 bases and J by 8 bases, with 15 bases between the two germline ends. CDR1 MNHNY and CDR2 SVGAGI come from the germline V gene (reference sequence). CDR3 region: CASSSGTPDHSPLHF. Here the CDR3 DNA reads TGTGCCAGCAGTTCCGGGACACCGGATCATTCACCCCTCCACTTT.

A single count supports this clone. The V and J genes are TRBV14 and TRBJ1-5; 8 bases agree with TRBD1. The CDR3 is 15 residues long. Germline CDR1 SGHDN, CDR2 FVKESK. V trimming: 2 bases; J trimming: 5 bases; junction bases outside the gene matches: 5. The chain's CDR3 is CASSQSGQGHQPQHF. CDR3 DNA: TGTGCCAGCAGCCAATCCGGACAGGGTCATCAGCCCCAGCATTTT.

The CDR3 sequence is CASSLVRRWNNEQFF. The CDR3 nucleotides read TGTGCCAGCAGCTTAGTCAGGAGGTGGAACAATGAGCAGTTCTTC. This chain links TRBV7-9 with TRBJ2-1, with D perhaps matching TRBD2 (5 bases). V was pared by 1 base and J by 5 bases, with 12 bases between. CDR3 length equals 15 residues. CDR1 is SEHNR and CDR2 is FQNEAQ in the germline V gene (reference sequence). The full variable domain, with the rest looked up from reference TRBV7-9 and TRBJ2-1, is DTGVSQNPRHKITKRGQNVTFRCDPISEHNRLYWYRQTLGQGPEFLTYFQNEAQLEKSRLLSDRFSAERPKGSFSTLEIQRTEQGDSAMYLCASSLVRRWNNEQFFGPGTRLTVL.

The table lists this clone with a few counts. The chain is built from TRBV4-2 and TRBJ1-5, with 7 bases aligning to TRBD1. The length of the CDR3 is 16 residues. The germline gives CDR1 LGHNA, CDR2 YNFKEQ. The V gene end was trimmed by 4 bases and the J gene end by 4 bases; junction bases not matched to a gene: 10. The CDR3 here is CASSLSGTAYNQPQHF. For the CDR3, the DNA is TGTGCCAGCAGCCTATCCGGGACAGCTTATAATCAGCCCCAGCATTTT.

J is TRBJ1-5 and V is TRBV10-3, with D possibly TRBD1 on 5 matching bases. Germline V gives CDR1 ENHRY, CDR2 SYGVKD. V was clipped by 0 bases and J by 5 bases, with 17 bases between them. The CDR3 is 17 amino acids. The DNA of the CDR3 is TGTGCCATCAGTGAGTCGGCAGGGCGAGAATGGGATCAGCCCCAGCATTTT. Amino acids: CAISESAGREWDQPQHF.

A single count supports this clone. DNA for the CDR3: TGTGCCACCAGCGATGACAGGGTAAAAAACATTCAGTACTTC. Residues: CATSDDRVKNIQYF. The V gene is TRBV15, the J gene TRBJ2-4; TRBD1 matches 7 bases. The germline V gene encodes CDR1 LNHNV and CDR2 YYDKDF (reference sequence). With 5 bases clipped from V and 4 bases from J, the junction kept 5 bases outside the gene matches. The CDR3 totals 14 residues.

The chain carries TRBV5-4 and TRBJ2-3; 10 bases map to TRBD1. Germline CDR1 is SGHNT and CDR2 is YYREEE (reference sequence). J lost 3 bases, V lost 6 bases, and 7 bases had no gene match. The CDR3 is made up of 15 amino acids. In DNA, the CDR3 is TGTGCCAGCAAGCCCCCGGGACAGGGGACAGATACGCAGTATTTT. Translated, it gives CASKPPGQGTDTQYF.

The gene calls are TRBV6-5 and TRBJ2-1, with D tentatively TRBD1 (5 bases). The CDR3 is made up of 11 amino acids. CDR1 is MNHEY, CDR2 SVGAGI, per germline. Between the trimmed V and J ends, which lost 7 bases and 8 bases, there was a span of 9 bases. The CDR3 bases are TGTGCCAGCAAAGGGGTCGATGAGCAGTTCTTC. Amino acid sequence: CASKGVDEQFF.

This clone has only one observation. This chain connects TRBV19 to TRBJ1-5; 8 nucleotides line up with TRBD1. From germline, CDR1 is LNHDA and CDR2 SQIVND (reference sequence). The CDR3 runs 14 residues. Trimming took 5 bases from V and 5 from J; bases not matched to a gene: 5. CDR3 DNA sequence: TGTGCCAGTAGTGCGGGACAGGTATATCAGCCCCAGCATTTT. Amino acids: CASSAGQVYQPQHF.

The genes are TRBV28 and TRBJ2-1; D perhaps matches TRBD2 (6 bases). This CDR3 region has 14 residues. V was cut by 5 bases and J by 7 bases, with 15 bases left in between. The germline gives CDR1 MDHEN, CDR2 SYDVKM. CDR3 loop: CASSPWDSSNEQFF. CDR3 coding DNA: TGTGCCAGCAGTCCTTGGGACTCCTCTAATGAGCAGTTCTTC.

The rearrangement links TRBV7-9 to TRBJ2-1, with D tentatively TRBD2 (7 bases). With 4 bases removed from V and 7 bases from J, the gap between germline ends came to 17 bases. The CDR3 totals 15 residues. The germline V gene encodes CDR1 SEHNR and CDR2 FQNEAQ (reference sequence). The CDR3 DNA reads TGTGCCAGCAGCTCCCTGGGGGGGGGCCCAAATGAGCAGTTCTTC. Its translation is CASSSLGGGPNEQFF.

This rearrangement joins TRBV2 to TRBJ1-4; D is unresolved. V was pared by 7 bases and J by 0 bases, with 9 bases between. Germline CDR1 SNHLY, CDR2 FYNNEI. This CDR3 is 14 amino acids long. Here the CDR3 reads CASKGVATNEKLFF. The DNA for the CDR3 is TGTGCCAGCAAGGGAGTTGCAACTAATGAAAAACTGTTTTTT.

This clone was observed a few times. The chain links TRBV7-2 to TRBJ2-7, with 7 nucleotides matching TRBD1. Germline V gene data show CDR1 as SGHTA and CDR2 as FQGNSA. The CDR3 contains 14 residues. Trimming took 5 bases from V and 2 from J; bases not matched to a gene: 6. Here the CDR3 reads CASSHADRTYEQYF. For the CDR3, the DNA is TGTGCCAGCAGCCACGCGGACAGGACCTACGAGCAGTACTTC.

This clone is medium-sized (0.01 to 0.1%) in the sample. This chain uses TRBV7-2 with TRBJ2-5, with a weak D call TRBD1 (5 bases). This CDR3 is built from 14 residues. Germline CDR1 and CDR2: SGHTA and FQGNSA. V was pared by 1 base and J by 3 bases, with 9 bases between. This chain's CDR3 is CASSLETGEETQYF. CDR3 DNA: TGTGCCAGCAGCTTAGAAACAGGCGAAGAGACCCAGTACTTC.

CDR3 DNA: TGTGCCAGCAGTTACTCGCGGGGGGCAGATACGCAGTATTTT. It yields the protein CASSYSRGADTQYF. V gene TRBV6-2 or TRBV6-3 combines with J gene TRBJ2-3; 8 bases are shared with TRBD2. The CDR3 is made up of 14 amino acids. Germline-derived CDR1 and CDR2 are MNHEY and SVGEGT. The V gene end was trimmed by 0 bases and the J gene end by 4 bases; junction bases not matched to a gene: 0.

The chain recombines TRBV6-2 or TRBV6-3 with TRBJ1-5; 9 bases align to TRBD1. Germline V gene lookup returns CDR1 MNHEY and CDR2 SVGEGT. This CDR3 contains 17 residues. V dropped 4 bases and J dropped 0; count of bases not matched to a gene: 7. As DNA, the CDR3 is TGTGCCAGCAGTTGGGGGACAGGGTCTGATAGCAATCAGCCCCAGCATTTT. It encodes CASSWGTGSDSNQPQHF.

V and J are TRBV5-1 and TRBJ2-1; 7 positions match TRBD2. The length of the CDR3 is 17 residues. Germline loops: CDR1 SGHRS, CDR2 YFSETQ. The V gene end was trimmed by 3 bases and the J gene end by 8 bases; junction bases not matched to a gene: 17. CDR3 sequence (DNA): TGCGCCAGCAGCTCCCTCGGGGGGAAGGTAGGGTTCCATGAGCAGTTCTTC. This gives the protein CASSSLGGKVGFHEQFF.

The chain has TRBV18 and TRBJ2-1; a weak D match, TRBD2 (6 bases). The V and J ends lost 3 bases and 7 bases respectively, with 16 bases between them. The CDR3 runs to 15 residues. Germline-derived CDR1 and CDR2 are KGHSH and LQKENI. The CDR3 DNA follows: TGTGCCAGCTCACCCCGCCGTGGCGGGGTTAATGAGCAGTTCTTC. This codes for CASSPRRGGVNEQFF.

The chain couples TRBV11-2 to TRBJ2-5, with D possibly matching TRBD2 (6 bases). In germline, CDR1 is SGHAT, CDR2 FQNNGV. CDR3 length: 14 amino acids. Deletions cut 5 bases from V and 1 base from J, with 11 bases between. This CDR3 is CASSLSGLQETQYF. CDR3 nucleotide sequence: TGTGCCAGCAGCCTTTCGGGACTCCAAGAGACCCAGTACTTC.